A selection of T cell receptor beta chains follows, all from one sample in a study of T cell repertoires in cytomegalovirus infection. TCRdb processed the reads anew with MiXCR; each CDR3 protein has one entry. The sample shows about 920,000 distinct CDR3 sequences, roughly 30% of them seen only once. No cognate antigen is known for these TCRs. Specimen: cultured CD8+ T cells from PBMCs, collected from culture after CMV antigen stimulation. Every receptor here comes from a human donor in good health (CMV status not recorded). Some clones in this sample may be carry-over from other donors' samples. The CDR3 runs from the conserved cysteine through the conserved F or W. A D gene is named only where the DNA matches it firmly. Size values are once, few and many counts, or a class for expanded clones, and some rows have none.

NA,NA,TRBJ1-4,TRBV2,TGTGCCAGTCTACACGAAAAACTGTTTTTT,CASLHEKLFF
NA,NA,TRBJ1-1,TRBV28,TGTGCCAGCAGTTTAAGGGTGAACCCTGAAGCTTTCTTT,CASSLRVNPEAFF
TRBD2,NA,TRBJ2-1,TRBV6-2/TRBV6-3,TGTGCCAGCAACGAAGACCGGGGGGGGGTTTACAATGAGCAGTTCTTC,CASNEDRGGVYNEQFF
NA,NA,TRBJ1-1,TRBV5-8,TGTGCCAGCAGCTTGGCCTGGACAGCAATGAACACTGAAGCTTTCTTT,CASSLAWTAMNTEAFF
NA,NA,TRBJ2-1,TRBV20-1,TGCAGTGCTAGAGGCAGGGTCCACAATGAGCAGTTCTTC,CSARGRVHNEQFF
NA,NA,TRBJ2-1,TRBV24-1,TGTGCCACCAGTGATTCATATGAGCAGTTCTTC,CATSDSYEQFF
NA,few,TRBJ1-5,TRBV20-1,TGCAGTGCTAGAGATATGGGGCCCCAGCATTTT,CSARDMGPQHF
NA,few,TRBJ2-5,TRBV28,TGTGCCAGCAGGACAAGAGGAGGTGCTAAAGAGACCCAGTACTTC,CASRTRGGAKETQYF
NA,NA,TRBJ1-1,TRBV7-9,TGTGCCAGCAGCTTAGGGCGCCAGGACACTGAAGCTTTCTTT,CASSLGRQDTEAFF
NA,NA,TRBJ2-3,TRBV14,TGTGCCAGCAGCCAATCGGCAGATACGCAGTATTTT,CASSQSADTQYF
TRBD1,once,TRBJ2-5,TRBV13,TGTGCCAGCAGCATCGTGACAGGGAAGCGTGTGACCCAGTACTTC,CASSIVTGKRVTQYF
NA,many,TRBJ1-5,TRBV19,TGTGCCACCAGTCTTGACGGAGGTTATCAGCCCCAGCATTTT,CATSLDGGYQPQHF
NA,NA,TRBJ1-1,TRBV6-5,TGTGCCAGCAGCCTAGGTCGGCCCCCAGCTGAAGCTTTCTTT,CASSLGRPPAEAFF
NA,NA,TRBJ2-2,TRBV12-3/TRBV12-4,TGTGCCAGCAGTTTAGTGGGTGAGGCCACCGGGGAGCTGTTTTTT,CASSLVGEATGELFF
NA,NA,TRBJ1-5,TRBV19,TGTGCCAGTAGGAGGGGGGGCTGGGTGCCCCAGCATTTT,CASRRGGWVPQHF
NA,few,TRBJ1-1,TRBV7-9,TGTGCCAGCAGCTTAGATGTCAGGAAGAACACTGAAGCTTTCTTT,CASSLDVRKNTEAFF
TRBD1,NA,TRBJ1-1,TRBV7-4,TGTGCCAGCAGCTTAACGGCAGGGGGCCGGAACACTGAAGCTTTCTTT,CASSLTAGGRNTEAFF
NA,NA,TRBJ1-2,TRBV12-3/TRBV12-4,TGTGCCAGCAGTATAGCTAACTATGGCTACACCTTC,CASSIANYGYTF
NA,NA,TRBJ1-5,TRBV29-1,TGCAGCGCTGCCGCCCGGGGTGCCCAGCATTTT,CSAAARGAQHF
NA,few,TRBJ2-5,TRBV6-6,TGTGCCAGCAGTTATTTTGGCGCAGAAGAGACCCAGTACTTC,CASSYFGAEETQYF
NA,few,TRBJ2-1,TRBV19,TGTGCCAGTAGTATCCCCTCCGGAGGGGTCAATGAGCAGTTCTTC,CASSIPSGGVNEQFF
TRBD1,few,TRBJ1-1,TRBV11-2,TGTGCCAGCAAAACGACAGGGATCACTGAAGCTTTCTTT,CASKTTGITEAFF
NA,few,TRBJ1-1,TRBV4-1,TGCGCCAGCAGCCAAGTGGCAGGGCTGGGCACTGAAGCTTTCTTT,CASSQVAGLGTEAFF
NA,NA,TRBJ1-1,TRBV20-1,TGCAGTGCTTTGGGACGGATGAACACTGAAGCTTTCTTT,CSALGRMNTEAFF
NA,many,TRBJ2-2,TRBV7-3,TGTGCCAGCAGCCCCCATAGGCTAGCTGGCACCGGGGAGCTGTTTTTT,CASSPHRLAGTGELFF
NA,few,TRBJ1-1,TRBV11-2,TGTGCCAGCAGATCAGGGGCAGGCTTGAACACTGAAGCTTTCTTT,CASRSGAGLNTEAFF
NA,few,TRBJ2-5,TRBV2,TGTGCCAGCAGTGAATTTGGCAAGACCCAGTACTTC,CASSEFGKTQYF
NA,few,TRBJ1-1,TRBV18,TGTGCCAGCTCGCCAATTTGGAACGGTGAAGCTTTCTTT,CASSPIWNGEAFF
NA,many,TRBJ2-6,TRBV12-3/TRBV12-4,TGTGCCAGCAGCGCGGGTCCTGGGGCCAACGTCCTGACTTTC,CASSAGPGANVLTF
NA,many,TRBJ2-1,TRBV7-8,TGTGCCAGCAACCCCTACAGGGCCCCCTACAATGAGCAGTTCTTC,CASNPYRAPYNEQFF
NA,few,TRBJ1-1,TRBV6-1,TGTGCCAGCAGTGTGGGTAGGGGGGCGCACACTGAAGCTTTCTTT,CASSVGRGAHTEAFF
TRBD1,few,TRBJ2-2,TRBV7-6,TGTGCCAGCAGCTTTAGAACCGGGACAGGGCTGAACACCGGGGAGCTGTTTTTT,CASSFRTGTGLNTGELFF
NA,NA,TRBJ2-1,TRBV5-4,TGTGCCAGCAGCTTGGCCGCAGGGGAGGGCAATGAGCAGTTCTTC,CASSLAAGEGNEQFF
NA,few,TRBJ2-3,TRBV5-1,TGCGCCAGCAGCCCCTGGCCGGGAACCACAGATACGCAGTATTTT,CASSPWPGTTDTQYF
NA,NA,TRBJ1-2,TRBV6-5,TGTGCCAGCATAAACTCTGGGGGCTACACCTTC,CASINSGGYTF
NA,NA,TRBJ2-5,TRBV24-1,TGTGCCACCAGTGATTTGTTCGGACGGTGGTACTTC,CATSDLFGRWYF
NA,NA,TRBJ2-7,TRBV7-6,TGTGCCAGCAGCAATCCGGGCCAGGCCTACGAGCAGTACTTC,CASSNPGQAYEQYF
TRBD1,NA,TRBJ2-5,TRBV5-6,TGTGCCAGCAGCGGCGACAGGGTTTGGGAGACCCAGTACTTC,CASSGDRVWETQYF
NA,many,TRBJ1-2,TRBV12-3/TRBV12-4,TGTGCCAGCAGTTTAAACCCAACTGTCGGCTACACCTTC,CASSLNPTVGYTF
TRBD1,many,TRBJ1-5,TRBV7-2,TGTGCCAGAAAGGGACAGGAAGTCAATCAGCCCCAGCATTTT,CARKGQEVNQPQHF
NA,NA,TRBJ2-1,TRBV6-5,TGTGCCAGCAGTTACTCCCTAGTAATTGGCGCCAATGAGCAGTTCTTC,CASSYSLVIGANEQFF
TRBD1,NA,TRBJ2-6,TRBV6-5,TGTGCCAGCAGTTACCCGTCCCGGGACAGGTCCGGGGCCAACGTCCTGACTTTC,CASSYPSRDRSGANVLTF
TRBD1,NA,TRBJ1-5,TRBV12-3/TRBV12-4,TGTGCCAGCAGTTTCCTCTTCCCGGGACAGGGGGCCGGACAGCTCCAGCATTTT,CASSFLFPGQGAGQLQHF